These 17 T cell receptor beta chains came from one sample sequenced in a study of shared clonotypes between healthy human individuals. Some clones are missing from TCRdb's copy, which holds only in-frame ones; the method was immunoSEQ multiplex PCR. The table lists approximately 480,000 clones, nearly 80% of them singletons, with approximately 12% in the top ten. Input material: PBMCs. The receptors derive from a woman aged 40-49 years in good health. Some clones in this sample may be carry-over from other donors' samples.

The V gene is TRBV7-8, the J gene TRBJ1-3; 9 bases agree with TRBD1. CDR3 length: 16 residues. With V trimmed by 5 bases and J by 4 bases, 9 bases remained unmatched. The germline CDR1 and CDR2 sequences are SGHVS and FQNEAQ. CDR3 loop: CASSPGQGARGNTIYF. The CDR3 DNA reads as TGTGCCAGCAGCCCGGGACAGGGAGCAAGAGGAAACACCATATATTTT.

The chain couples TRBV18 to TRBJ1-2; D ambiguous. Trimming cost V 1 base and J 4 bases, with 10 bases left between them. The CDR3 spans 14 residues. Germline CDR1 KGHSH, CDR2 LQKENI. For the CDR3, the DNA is TGTGCCAGCTCACCACGGGAGTTTTCCTATGGCTACACCTTC. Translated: CASSPREFSYGYTF.

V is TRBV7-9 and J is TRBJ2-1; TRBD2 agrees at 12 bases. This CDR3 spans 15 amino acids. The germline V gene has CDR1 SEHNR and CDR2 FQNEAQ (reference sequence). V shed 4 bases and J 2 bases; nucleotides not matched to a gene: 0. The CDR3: CASSSSGRAYNEQFF. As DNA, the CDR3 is TGTGCCAGCAGCTCTAGCGGGAGGGCCTACAATGAGCAGTTCTTC. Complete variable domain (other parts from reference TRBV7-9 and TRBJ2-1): DTGVSQNPRHKITKRGQNVTFRCDPISEHNRLYWYRQTLGQGPEFLTYFQNEAQLEKSRLLSDRFSAERPKGSFSTLEIQRTEQGDSAMYLCASSSSGRAYNEQFFGPGTRLTVL.

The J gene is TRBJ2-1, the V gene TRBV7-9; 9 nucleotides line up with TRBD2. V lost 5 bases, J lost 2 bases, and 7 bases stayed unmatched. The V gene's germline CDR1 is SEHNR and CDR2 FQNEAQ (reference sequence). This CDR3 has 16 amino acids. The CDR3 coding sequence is TGTGCCAGCAGCCCCACGAGCGGGAGGCCCTACAATGAGCAGTTCTTC. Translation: CASSPTSGRPYNEQFF.

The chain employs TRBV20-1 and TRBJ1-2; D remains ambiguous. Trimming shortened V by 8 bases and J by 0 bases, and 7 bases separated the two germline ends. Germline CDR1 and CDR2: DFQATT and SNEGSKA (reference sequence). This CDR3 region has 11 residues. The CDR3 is CSLFANYGYTF. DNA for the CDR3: TGCAGTCTGTTCGCTAACTATGGCTACACCTTC.

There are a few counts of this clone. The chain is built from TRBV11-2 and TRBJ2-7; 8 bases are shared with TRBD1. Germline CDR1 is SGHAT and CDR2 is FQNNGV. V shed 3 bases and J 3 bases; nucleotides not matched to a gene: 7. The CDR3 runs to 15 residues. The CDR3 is CASSFQGAPGYEQYF. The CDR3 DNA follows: TGTGCCAGCAGCTTTCAGGGGGCGCCCGGCTACGAGCAGTACTTC.

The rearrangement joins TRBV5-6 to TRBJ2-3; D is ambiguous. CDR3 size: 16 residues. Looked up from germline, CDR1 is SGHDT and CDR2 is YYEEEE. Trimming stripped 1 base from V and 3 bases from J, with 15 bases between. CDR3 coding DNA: TGTGCCAGCAGCTTGTTGCAGGTGATGAGAACAGATACGCAGTATTTT. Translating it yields CASSLLQVMRTDTQYF.

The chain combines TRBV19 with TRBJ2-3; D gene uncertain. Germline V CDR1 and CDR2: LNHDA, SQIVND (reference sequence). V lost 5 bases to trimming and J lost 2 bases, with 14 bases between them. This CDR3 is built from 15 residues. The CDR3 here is CASSSPDLHTDTQYF. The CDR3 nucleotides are TGTGCCAGTAGTTCCCCAGACCTTCACACAGATACGCAGTATTTT.

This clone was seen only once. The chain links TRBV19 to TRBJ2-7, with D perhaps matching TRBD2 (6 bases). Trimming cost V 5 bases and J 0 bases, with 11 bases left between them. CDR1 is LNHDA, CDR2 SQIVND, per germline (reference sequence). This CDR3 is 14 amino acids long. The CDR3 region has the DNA TGTGCCAGTAGTCATAGCGGCAACTCCTACGAGCAGTACTTC. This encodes CASSHSGNSYEQYF.

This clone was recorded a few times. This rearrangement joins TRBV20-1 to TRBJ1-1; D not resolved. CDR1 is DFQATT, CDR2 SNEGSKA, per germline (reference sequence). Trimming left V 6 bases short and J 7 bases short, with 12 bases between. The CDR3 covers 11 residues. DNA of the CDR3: TGCAGTGCGCCTCAGTTGGTTGAAGCTTTCTTT. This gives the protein CSAPQLVEAFF.

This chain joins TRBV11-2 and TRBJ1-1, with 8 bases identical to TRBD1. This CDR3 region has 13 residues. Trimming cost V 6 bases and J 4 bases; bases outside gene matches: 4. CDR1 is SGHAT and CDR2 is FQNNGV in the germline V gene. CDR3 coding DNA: TGTGCCAGCAGAAAAACAGGGGGCACTGAAGCTTTCTTT. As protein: CASRKTGGTEAFF.

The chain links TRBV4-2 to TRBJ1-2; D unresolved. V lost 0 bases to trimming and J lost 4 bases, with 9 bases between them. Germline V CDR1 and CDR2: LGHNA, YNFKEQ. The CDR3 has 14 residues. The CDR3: CASSQDGVGYGYTF. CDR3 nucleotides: TGTGCCAGCAGCCAAGATGGGGTTGGCTATGGCTACACCTTC.

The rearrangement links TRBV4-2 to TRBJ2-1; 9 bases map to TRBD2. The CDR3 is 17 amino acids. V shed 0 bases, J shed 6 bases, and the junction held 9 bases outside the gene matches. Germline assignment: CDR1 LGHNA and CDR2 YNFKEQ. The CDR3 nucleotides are TGTGCCAGCAGCCAAGACATAGCGGGAGCCCCCTCCAATGAGCAGTTCTTC. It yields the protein CASSQDIAGAPSNEQFF.

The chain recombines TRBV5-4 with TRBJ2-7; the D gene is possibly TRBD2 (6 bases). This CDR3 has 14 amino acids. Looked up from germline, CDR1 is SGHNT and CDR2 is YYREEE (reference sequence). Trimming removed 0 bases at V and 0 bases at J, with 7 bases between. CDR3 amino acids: CASSLGGNSYEQYF. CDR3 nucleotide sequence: TGTGCCAGCAGCTTGGGCGGGAACTCCTACGAGCAGTACTTC.

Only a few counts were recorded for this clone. CDR3 nucleotide sequence: TGTGCCAGCAGCCCCCGCCAGGGGCGGAGGATAGAGACCCAGTACTTC. Protein sequence: CASSPRQGRRIETQYF. J is TRBJ2-5 and V is TRBV7-9, with a possible D match to TRBD1 (6 bases). Germline values: CDR1 SEHNR, CDR2 FQNEAQ (reference sequence). This CDR3 comprises 16 residues. V gave up 5 bases and J gave up 4 bases, with 20 bases separating them.

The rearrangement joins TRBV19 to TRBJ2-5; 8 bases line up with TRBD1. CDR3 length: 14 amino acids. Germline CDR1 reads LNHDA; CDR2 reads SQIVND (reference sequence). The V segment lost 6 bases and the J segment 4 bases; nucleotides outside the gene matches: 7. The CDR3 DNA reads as TGTGCCAGTAGCCCCTCTACAGGGGGAGAGACCCAGTACTTC. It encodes CASSPSTGGETQYF.

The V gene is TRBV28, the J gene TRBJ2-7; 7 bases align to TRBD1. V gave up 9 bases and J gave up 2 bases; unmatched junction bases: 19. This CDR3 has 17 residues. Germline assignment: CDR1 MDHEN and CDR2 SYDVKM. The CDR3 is CASLGQVWRTNAYEQYF. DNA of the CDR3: TGTGCCAGTCTCGGACAGGTCTGGAGAACCAACGCCTACGAGCAGTACTTC.